This T cell receptor (beta chain) was captured in a study of blood T cell repertoires in COVID-19. Across the study: Acute and convalescent COVID-19 samples came from the United States, Italy and Spain. PBMCs, B-cell-depleted T cells, or T cells provided the cDNA or gDNA that made up the material.

V was clipped by 1 base and J by 9 bases; unmatched bases: 5. Germline CDR1 reads LGHDT; CDR2 reads YNNKEL (reference sequence). The CDR3 has 13 residues. The authors' processing: The authors estimated nucleated cell counts from reference gene primer amplification. Sequencing used immunoSEQ multiplex PCR; TCRdb keeps in-frame clones, though not all of them. That table furnishes V, J and clone size, whereas the DNA furnished D and trimming. The table has about 200,000 clones, 80% to 90% seen once. This TCR was recovered from a man older than 75 with acute or convalescent COVID-19. What was sequenced was peripheral blood. The chain is built from TRBV3-1 (or the pseudogene TRBV3-2) and TRBJ2-7, with 8 bases that match TRBD1. The CDR3 sequence: CASSQAHGQGQYF. The CDR3 DNA follows: TGTGCCAGCAGCCAAGCCCACGGACAGGGGCAGTACTTC.